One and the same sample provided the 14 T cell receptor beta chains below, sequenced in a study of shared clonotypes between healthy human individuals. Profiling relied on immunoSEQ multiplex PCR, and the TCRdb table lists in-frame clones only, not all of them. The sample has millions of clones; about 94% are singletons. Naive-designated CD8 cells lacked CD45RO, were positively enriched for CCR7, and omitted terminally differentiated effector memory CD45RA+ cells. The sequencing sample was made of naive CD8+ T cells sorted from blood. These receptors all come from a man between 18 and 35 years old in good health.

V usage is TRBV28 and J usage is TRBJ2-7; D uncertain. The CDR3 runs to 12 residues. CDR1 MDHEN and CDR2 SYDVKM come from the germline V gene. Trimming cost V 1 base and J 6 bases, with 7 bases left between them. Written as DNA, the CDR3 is TGTGCCAGCAGTTTATCGTTTGGCGAGCAGTACTTC. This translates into CASSLSFGEQYF.

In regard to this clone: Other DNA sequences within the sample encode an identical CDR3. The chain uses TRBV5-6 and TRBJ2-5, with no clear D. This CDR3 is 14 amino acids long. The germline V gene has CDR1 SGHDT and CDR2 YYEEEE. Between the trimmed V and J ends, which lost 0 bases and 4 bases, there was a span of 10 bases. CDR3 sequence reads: CASSLADGRETQYF. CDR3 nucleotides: TGTGCCAGCAGCTTGGCCGATGGCAGAGAGACCCAGTACTTC.

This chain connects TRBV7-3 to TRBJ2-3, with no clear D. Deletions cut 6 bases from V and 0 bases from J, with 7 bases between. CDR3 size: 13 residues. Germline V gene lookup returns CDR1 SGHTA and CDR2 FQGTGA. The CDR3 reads CASSPTSTDTQYF. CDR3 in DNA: TGTGCCAGCAGTCCAACTAGCACAGATACGCAGTATTTT. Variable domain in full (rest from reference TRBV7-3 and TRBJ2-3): GAGVSQTPSNKVTEKGKYVELRCDPISGHTALYWYRQSLGQGPEFLIYFQGTGAADDSGLPNDRFFAVRPEGSVSTLKIQRTERGDSAVYLCASSPTSTDTQYFGPGTRLTVL.

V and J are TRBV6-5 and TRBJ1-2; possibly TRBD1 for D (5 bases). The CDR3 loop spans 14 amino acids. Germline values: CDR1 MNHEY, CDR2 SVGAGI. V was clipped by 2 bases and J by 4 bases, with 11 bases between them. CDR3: CASSYADTTYGYTF. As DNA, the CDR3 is TGTGCCAGCAGTTACGCGGACACCACCTATGGCTACACCTTC.

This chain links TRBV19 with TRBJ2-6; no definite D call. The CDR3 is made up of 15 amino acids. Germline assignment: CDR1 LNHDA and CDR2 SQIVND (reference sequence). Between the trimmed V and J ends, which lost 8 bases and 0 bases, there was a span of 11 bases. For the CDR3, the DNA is TGTGCCAGTGGCGGCGTCTCCTCTGGGGCCAACGTCCTGACTTTC. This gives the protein CASGGVSSGANVLTF.

The CDR3 loop reads CASSEAWDSVNEKLFF. The CDR3 DNA sequence: TGTGCCAGCAGCGAGGCCTGGGACAGTGTTAATGAAAAACTGTTTTTT. The chain has TRBV9 and TRBJ1-4; 7 bases fit TRBD1. V lost 3 bases to trimming and J lost 4 bases; unmatched junction nucleotides: 9. Germline assignment: CDR1 SGDLS and CDR2 YYNGEE. The length of the CDR3 is 16 residues.

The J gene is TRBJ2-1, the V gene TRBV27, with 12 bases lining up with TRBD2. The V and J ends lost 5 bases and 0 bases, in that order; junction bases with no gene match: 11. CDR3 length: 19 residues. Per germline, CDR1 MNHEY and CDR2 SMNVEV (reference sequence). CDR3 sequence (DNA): TGTGCCAGCAGTAGTGGACTAGCGGGATACTCCCTCTCCTACAATGAGCAGTTCTTC. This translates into CASSSGLAGYSLSYNEQFF.

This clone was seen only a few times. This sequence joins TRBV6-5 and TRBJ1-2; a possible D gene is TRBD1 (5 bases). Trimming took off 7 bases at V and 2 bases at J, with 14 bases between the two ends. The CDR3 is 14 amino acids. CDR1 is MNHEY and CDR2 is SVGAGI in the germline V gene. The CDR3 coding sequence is TGTGCCAGCACCCCTGGGGGGGAAAACTATGGCTACACCTTC. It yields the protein CASTPGGENYGYTF.

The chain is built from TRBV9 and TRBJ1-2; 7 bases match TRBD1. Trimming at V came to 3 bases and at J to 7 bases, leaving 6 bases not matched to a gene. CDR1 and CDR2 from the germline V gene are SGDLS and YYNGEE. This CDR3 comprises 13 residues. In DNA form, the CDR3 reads TGTGCCAGCAGCGGTGGGGACAGTCTTGGCTACACCTTC. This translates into CASSGGDSLGYTF.

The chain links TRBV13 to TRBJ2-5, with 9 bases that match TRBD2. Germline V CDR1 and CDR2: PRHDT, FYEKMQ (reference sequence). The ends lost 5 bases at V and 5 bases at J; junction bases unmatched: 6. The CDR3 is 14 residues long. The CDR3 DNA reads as TGTGCCAGCAGCGGCGGGGGGGCCGTTGAGACCCAGTACTTC. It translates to CASSGGGAVETQYF.

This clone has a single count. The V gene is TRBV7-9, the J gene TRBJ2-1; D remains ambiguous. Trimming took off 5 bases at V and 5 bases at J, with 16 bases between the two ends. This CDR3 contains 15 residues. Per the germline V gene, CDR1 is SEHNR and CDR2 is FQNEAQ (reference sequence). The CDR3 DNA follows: TGTGCCAGCAGCGGGGTCGGGCATCCACACAATGAGCAGTTCTTC. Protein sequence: CASSGVGHPHNEQFF.

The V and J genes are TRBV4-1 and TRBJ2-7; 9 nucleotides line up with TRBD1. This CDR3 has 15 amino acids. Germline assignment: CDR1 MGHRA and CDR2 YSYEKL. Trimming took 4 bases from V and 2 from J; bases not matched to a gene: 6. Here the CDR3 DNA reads TGCGCCAGCAGCCTTCAACAGGGGGCTCCCTACGAGCAGTACTTC. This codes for CASSLQQGAPYEQYF.

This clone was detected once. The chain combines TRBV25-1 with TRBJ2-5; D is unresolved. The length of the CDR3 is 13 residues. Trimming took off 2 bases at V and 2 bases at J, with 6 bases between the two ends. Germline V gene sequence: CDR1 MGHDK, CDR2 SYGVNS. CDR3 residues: CASSEGIQETQYF. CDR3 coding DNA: TGTGCCAGCAGTGAAGGAATACAAGAGACCCAGTACTTC.

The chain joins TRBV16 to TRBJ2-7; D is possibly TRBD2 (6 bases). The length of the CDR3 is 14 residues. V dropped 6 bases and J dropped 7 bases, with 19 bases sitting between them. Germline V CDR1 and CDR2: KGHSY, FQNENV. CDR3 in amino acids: CASRMASLEGEQYF. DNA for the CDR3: TGTGCCAGCAGAATGGCTAGCCTGGAGGGAGAGCAGTACTTC.